This TCR beta chain was recorded in a study of neoadjuvant anti-PD-1 for oral cavity cancer (dated by TCRdb to the early 2020s). Describing the broader study: Before undergoing curative-intent surgical resection, most patients got three to four biweekly nivolumab doses at 3 mg/kg. A fourth nivolumab dose was given around day 43 to patients without progression, and definitive surgical resection was performed in those patients on days 50-56. Under RECIST 1.1, a patient counted as a responder if showing complete response, partial response or stable disease, and as a non-responder if showing progression. The parent correlative cohort had more than 10 patients and a response rate of roughly 32%.

Points the paper makes about the study in general: Only a few patients per response group were included in the TCR analyses, and the authors called for validation in larger cohorts. Higher pretreatment blood Treg/Th17 ratios correlated with both higher pretreatment blood TCRbeta clonality and lower post-treatment tumor TCRbeta clonality. After neoadjuvant nivolumab, T cell clonality (Gini index) in PBMCs was significantly higher in non-responders than in responders.

The germline V gene supplies CDR1 SGHVS and CDR2 FNYEAQ. The CDR3 runs 15 amino acids, cysteine and phenylalanine included. Only the CDR3 DNA stays, 45 bases, in frame from base 1. Between the V and J ends, shortened by 1 base and 2 bases respectively, the junction contains 11 bases. For deep sequencing, PBMC libraries mostly used approximately 500 ng of input genomic DNA, with six replicates for each sample. The immunoSEQ hsTCRbeta kit was used to prepare TCRbeta libraries, following the manufacturer's instructions. The finished libraries were brought together in one pool at approximately 3.1 nM, which was then read using an Illumina NovaSeq 6000 S4 flow cell. In the paper's pipeline: The immunoSEQ Analyzer was used for raw data preprocessing and quality control. The analysis was limited to productive rearrangements, and each clonotype was defined by a unique CDR3 amino acid sequence. Repertoire clonality was estimated as the Gini-Simpson index, which was calculated using the R package tcR. Gini indices were compared with Student's t test, and associations with tumor size change were assessed by Pearson correlation. TCRdb re-hosts the immuneACCESS table, in-frame sequences only. Its copies lack some clones; in the studies checked, an unresolved V gene accounts for under half of them, and the cause for the rest is not known. Clonal size and the V and J genes are those of that table, whereas D and trimming came from the DNA. Counted in this sample were over 11,000 clones; 70% to 80% of them appeared once. Around 2.4% of the sample is taken by the ten largest.

Note on this clone: Its antigen has not been determined. No base qualities exist here, and no much larger clone lies one base off it.

Explained via the paper, the time point label denotes: after neoadjuvant nivolumab, at surgical resection. Patients had been newly diagnosed with stage II-IVA oral cavity squamous cell carcinoma, and no prior systemic or radiation treatment had been given to the patients. The cohort was made up of patients with locally advanced, HPV-negative oral cavity squamous cell carcinoma. No culture maintenance or expansion was done, as the peripheral blood mononuclear cells went straight to analysis. Samples came from a longitudinal correlative study of a single-arm phase II trial of neoadjuvant nivolumab in oral cavity squamous cell carcinoma. Subject-matched pre- and post-treatment PBMCs and tumors from three responders and three non-responders underwent genomic DNA-based TCRbeta sequencing. Peripheral blood mononuclear cells were collected before nivolumab treatment and were collected again after treatment, at the time of surgery. The Maxwell RSC DNA from Cells kit was used to extract genomic DNA from PBMCs.

Specimen: PBMCs, collected after nivolumab (anti-PD-1) treatment. Here the chain combines TRBV7-6 and TRBJ2-5; a tentative D call is TRBD2 (7 bases match). This receptor was obtained from a person aged 35 to 85 with oral cavity squamous cell carcinoma. The CDR3 sequence is CASSLVGGRQETQYF. The DNA reads TGTGCCAGCAGCTTAGTGGGGGGGCGGCAAGAGACCCAGTACTTC.